One T cell receptor (beta chain) is described in this entry. This record comes from a study of cytomegalovirus exposure and HLA in healthy donors. V was clipped by 5 bases and J by 9 bases, with 5 bases between them. The germline gives CDR1 MNHNS, CDR2 SASEGT. This CDR3 contains 10 residues. Primers for the PCR totalled 60 Vbeta and 13 Jbeta. The method was immunoSEQ multiplex PCR; TCRdb's version includes in-frame clones alone and lacks a portion of them. This sample has around 150,000 clones, with roughly 74% found just once. The sequence was obtained from a woman between 40 and 55 years old in good health and CMV-seropositive. The chain uses TRBV6-1 and TRBJ1-5; D is ambiguous. Sequences were obtained from PBMCs. The CDR3 sequence is CASSLRPQHF. DNA for the CDR3: TGTGCCAGCAGTCTTAGGCCCCAGCATTTT.